This T cell receptor (beta chain) was recovered during a study of blood T cell repertoires in COVID-19. Study as a whole: T cells, B-cell-depleted T cells, or PBMCs supplied cDNA or gDNA.

Clones were sequenced by immunoSEQ multiplex PCR, and TCRdb holds only the in-frame ones, with some missing. The sample has 200,000 to 250,000 clones, 82% seen once; the top ten hold about 3.6%. CDR1 is SGHVS, CDR2 FNYEAQ, per germline. CDR3 length equals 13 residues. V gave up 1 base and J gave up 8 bases; unmatched junction bases: 4. The chain links TRBV7-6 to TRBJ1-1; 7 bases are a match to TRBD1. The sequencing sample was made of peripheral blood. The sequence came from a woman aged 80 or over with acute or convalescent COVID-19. Here the CDR3 DNA reads TGTGCCAGCAGCTTAGAATCAGGGGGGGAAGCTTTCTTT. Translated: CASSLESGGEAFF.